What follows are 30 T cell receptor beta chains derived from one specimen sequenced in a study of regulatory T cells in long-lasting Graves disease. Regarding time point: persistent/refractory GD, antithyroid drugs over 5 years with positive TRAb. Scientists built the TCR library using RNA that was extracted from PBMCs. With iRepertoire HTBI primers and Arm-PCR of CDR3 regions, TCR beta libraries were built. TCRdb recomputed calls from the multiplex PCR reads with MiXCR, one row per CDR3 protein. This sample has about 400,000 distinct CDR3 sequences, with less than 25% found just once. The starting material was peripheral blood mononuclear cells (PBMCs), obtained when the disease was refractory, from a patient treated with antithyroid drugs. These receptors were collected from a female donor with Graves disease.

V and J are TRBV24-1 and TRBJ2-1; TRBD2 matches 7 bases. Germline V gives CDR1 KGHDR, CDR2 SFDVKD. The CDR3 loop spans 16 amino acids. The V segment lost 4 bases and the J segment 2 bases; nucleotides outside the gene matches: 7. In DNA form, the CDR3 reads TGTGCCACCAGTGACGGCGGTGCGGGGGCCTACAATGAGCAGTTCTTC. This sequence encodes CATSDGGAGAYNEQFF.

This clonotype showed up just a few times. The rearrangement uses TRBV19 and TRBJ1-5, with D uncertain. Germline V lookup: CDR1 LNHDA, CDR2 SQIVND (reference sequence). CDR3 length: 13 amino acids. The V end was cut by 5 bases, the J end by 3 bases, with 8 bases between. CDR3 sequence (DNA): TGTGCCAGTAGTTCCAAACCCAATCAGCCCCAGCATTTT. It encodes CASSSKPNQPQHF.

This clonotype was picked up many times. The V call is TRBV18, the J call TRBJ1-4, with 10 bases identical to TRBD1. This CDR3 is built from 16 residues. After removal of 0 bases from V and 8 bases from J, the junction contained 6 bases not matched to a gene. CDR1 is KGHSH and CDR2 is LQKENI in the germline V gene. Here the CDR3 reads CASSPPKGQGKEKLFF. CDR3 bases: TGTGCCAGCTCACCACCGAAGGGACAGGGGAAGGAAAAACTGTTTTTT.

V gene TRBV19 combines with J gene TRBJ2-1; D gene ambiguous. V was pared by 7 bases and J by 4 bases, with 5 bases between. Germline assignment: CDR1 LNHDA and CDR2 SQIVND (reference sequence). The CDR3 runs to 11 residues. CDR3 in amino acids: CASKRYNEQFF. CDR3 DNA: TGTGCCAGTAAACGTTACAATGAGCAGTTCTTC.

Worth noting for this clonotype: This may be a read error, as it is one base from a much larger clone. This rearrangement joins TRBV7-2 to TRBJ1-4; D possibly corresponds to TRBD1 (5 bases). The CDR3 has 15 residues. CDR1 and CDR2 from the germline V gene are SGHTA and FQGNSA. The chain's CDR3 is CAGSSLWGVGEKLFF. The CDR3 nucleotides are TGTGCCGGCAGCTCTCTGTGGGGGGTAGGAGAAAAACTGTTTTTT.

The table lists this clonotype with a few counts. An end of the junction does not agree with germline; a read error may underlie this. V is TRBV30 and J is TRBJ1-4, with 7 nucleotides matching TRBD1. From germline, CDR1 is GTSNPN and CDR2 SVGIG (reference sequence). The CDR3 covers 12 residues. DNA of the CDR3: TGTGCCTGGAGTGACAGGGGTGAAAAACTGCTTTTT. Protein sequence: CAWSDRGEKLLF.

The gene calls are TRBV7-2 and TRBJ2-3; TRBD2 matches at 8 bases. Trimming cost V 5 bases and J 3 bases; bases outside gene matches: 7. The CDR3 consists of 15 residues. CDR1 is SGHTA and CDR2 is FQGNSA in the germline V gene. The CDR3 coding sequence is TGTGCCAGCAGCCCTCAGGTAGCGGGAACAGATACGCAGTATTTT. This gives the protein CASSPQVAGTDTQYF.

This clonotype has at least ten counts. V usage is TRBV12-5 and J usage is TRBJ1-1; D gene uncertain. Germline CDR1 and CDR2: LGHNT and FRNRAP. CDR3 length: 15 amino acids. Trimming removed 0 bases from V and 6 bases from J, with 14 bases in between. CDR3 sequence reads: CASGLVPLMGAEAFF. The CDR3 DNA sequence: TGTGCTAGTGGTTTGGTACCGTTGATGGGTGCTGAAGCTTTCTTT.

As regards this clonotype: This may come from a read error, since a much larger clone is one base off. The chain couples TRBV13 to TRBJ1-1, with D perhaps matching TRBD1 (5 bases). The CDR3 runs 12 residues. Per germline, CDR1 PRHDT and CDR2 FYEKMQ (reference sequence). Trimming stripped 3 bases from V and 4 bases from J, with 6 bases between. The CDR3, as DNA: TGTGCCAGCAGCTTCCAGGGCACTGAAGCTTTCTTT. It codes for CASSFQGTEAFF. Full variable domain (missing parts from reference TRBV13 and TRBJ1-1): AAGVIQSPRHLIKEKRETATLKCYPIPRHDTVYWYQQGPGQDPQFLISFYEKMQSDKGSIPDRFSAQQFSDYHSELNMSSLELGDSALYFCASSFQGTEAFFGQGTRLTVV.

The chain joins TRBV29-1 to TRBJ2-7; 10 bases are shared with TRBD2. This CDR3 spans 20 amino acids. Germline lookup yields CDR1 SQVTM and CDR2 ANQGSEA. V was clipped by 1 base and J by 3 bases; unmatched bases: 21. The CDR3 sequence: CSVEGLGLAGDESFGYEQYF. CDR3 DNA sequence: TGCAGCGTTGAAGGTTTGGGGCTAGCGGGAGACGAATCCTTCGGCTACGAGCAGTACTTC.

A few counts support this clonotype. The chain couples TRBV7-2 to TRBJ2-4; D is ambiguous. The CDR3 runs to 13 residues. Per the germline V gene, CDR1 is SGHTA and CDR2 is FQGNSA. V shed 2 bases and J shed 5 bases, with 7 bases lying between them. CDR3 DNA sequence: TGTGCCAGCAGCTTAATAAGGGAAAACATTCAGTACTTC. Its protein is CASSLIRENIQYF.

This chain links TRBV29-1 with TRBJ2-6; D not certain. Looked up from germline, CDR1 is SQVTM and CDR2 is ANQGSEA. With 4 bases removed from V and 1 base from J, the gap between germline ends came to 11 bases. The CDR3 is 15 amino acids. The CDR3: CSVGHYTSGANVLTF. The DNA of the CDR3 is TGCAGCGTTGGCCATTACACTTCTGGGGCCAACGTCCTGACTTTC.

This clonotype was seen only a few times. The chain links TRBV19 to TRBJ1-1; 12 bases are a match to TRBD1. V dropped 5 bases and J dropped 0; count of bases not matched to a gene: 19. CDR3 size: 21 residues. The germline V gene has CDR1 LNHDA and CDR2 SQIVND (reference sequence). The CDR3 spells CASSVYAGQGATRLMNTEAFF. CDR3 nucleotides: TGTGCCAGTAGTGTCTACGCGGGACAGGGGGCGACCCGTTTAATGAACACTGAAGCTTTCTTT.

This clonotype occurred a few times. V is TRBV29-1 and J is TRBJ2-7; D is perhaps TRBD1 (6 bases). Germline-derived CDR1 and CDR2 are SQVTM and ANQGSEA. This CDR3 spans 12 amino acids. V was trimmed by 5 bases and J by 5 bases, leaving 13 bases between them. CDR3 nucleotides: TGCAGCGTTTCTCGGACAGCCAACGAGCAGTACTTC. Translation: CSVSRTANEQYF.

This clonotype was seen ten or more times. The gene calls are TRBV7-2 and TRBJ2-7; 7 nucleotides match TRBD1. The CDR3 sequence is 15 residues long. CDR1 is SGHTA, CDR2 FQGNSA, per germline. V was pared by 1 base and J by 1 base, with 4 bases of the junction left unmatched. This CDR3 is CASSLVPGGSYEQYF. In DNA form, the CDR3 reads TGTGCCAGCAGCTTAGTACCAGGGGGTTCCTACGAGCAGTACTTC.

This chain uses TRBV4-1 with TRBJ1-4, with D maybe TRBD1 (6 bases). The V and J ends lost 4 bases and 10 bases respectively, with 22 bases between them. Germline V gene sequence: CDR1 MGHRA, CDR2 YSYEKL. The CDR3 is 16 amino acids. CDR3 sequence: CASSRDLGQGRIKLFF. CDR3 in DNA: TGCGCCAGCAGCCGAGATCTTGGCCAGGGGAGAATAAAACTGTTTTTT.

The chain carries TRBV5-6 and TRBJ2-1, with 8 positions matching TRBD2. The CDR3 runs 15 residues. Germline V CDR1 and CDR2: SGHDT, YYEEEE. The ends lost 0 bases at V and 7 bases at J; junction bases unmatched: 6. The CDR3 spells CASSLDGRAINEQFF. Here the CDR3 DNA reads TGTGCCAGCAGCTTGGACGGGAGGGCCATAAATGAGCAGTTCTTC.

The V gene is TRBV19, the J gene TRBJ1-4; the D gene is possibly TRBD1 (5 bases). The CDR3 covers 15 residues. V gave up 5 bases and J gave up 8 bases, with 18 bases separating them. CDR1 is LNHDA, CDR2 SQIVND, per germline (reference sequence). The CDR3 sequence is CASSSTRDGVEKLFF. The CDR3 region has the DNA TGTGCCAGTAGTTCAACCCGGGACGGGGTAGAAAAACTGTTTTTT. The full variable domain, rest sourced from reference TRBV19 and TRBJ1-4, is DGGITQSPKYLFRKEGQNVTLSCEQNLNHDAMYWYRQDPGQGLRLIYYSQIVNDFQKGDIAEGYSVSREKKESFPLTVTSAQKNPTAFYLCASSSTRDGVEKLFFGSGTQLSVL.

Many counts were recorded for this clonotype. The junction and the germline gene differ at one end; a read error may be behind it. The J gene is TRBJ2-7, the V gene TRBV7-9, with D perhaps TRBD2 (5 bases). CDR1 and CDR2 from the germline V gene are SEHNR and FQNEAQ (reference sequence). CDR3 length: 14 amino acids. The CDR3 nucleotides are TGCGCCAGCAGCAATAGCGTTTACTCCTACGAGCAGTACTTC. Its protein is CASSNSVYSYEQYF.

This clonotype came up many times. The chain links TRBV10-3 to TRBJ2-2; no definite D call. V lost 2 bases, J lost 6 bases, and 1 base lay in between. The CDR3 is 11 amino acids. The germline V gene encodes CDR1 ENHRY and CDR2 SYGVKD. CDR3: CAISEAGELFF. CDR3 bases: TGTGCCATCAGTGAGGCCGGGGAGCTGTTTTTT.

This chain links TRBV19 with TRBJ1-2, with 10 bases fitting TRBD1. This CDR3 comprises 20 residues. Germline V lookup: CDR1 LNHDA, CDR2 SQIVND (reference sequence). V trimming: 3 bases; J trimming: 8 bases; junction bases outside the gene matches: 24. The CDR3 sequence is CASSIDSRRGQGIMLKGYTF. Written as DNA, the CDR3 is TGTGCCAGTAGTATTGACTCGAGGAGGGGACAGGGGATAATGCTGAAGGGCTACACCTTC.

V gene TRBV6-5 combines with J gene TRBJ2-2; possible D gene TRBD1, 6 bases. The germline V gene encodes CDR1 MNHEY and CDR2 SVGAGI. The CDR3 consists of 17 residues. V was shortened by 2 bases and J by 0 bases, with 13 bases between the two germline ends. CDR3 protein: CASSYGPGQPNTGELFF. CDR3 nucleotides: TGTGCCAGCAGTTACGGCCCCGGACAGCCGAACACCGGGGAGCTGTTTTTT.

The CDR3 spells CASSFAPDSYEQYF. The CDR3 bases are TGTGCCAGCAGTTTTGCCCCGGACTCCTACGAGCAGTACTTC. The J gene is TRBJ2-7, the V gene TRBV27, with unresolved D. Trimming removed 3 bases at V and 0 bases at J, with 9 bases between. The CDR3 totals 14 residues. Germline V gene data show CDR1 as MNHEY and CDR2 as SMNVEV (reference sequence).

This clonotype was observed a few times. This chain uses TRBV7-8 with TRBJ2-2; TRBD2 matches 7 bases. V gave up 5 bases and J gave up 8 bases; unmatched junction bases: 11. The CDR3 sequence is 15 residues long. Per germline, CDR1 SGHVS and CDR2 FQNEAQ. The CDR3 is CASSPGDYWSGELFF. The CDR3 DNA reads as TGTGCCAGCAGCCCGGGGGACTACTGGTCTGGGGAGCTGTTTTTT.

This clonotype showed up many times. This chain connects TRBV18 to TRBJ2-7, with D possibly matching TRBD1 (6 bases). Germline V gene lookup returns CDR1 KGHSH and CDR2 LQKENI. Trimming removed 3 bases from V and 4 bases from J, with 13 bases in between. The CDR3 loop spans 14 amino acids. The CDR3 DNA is TGTGCCAGCTCACCGGCCGAAGGGGGATACGAGCAGTACTTC. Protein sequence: CASSPAEGGYEQYF.

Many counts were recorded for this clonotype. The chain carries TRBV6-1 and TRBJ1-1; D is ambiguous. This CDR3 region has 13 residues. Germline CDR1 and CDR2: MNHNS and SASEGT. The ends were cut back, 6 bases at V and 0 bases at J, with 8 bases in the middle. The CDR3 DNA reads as TGTGCCAGCAGGGCGAACATGAACACTGAAGCTTTCTTT. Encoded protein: CASRANMNTEAFF.

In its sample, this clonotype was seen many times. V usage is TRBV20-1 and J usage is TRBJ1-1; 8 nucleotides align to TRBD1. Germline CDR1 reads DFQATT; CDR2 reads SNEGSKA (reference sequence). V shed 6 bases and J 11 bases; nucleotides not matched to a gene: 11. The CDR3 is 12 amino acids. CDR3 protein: CSARTGKGGAFF. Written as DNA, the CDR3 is TGCAGTGCGAGGACAGGGAAAGGGGGGGCTTTCTTT.

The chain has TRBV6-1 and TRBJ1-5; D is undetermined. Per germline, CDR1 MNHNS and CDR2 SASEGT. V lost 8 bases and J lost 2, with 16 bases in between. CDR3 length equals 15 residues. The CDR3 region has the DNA TGTGCCAGCCGGGAAAGCTCCGCGGGCAATCAGCCCCAGCATTTT. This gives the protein CASRESSAGNQPQHF.

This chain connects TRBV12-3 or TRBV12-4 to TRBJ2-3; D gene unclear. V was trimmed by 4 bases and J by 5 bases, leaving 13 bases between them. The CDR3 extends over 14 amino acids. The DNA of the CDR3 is TGTGCCAGCAGTTCCGACTTTTTTCGAGATACGCAGTATTTT. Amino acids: CASSSDFFRDTQYF.

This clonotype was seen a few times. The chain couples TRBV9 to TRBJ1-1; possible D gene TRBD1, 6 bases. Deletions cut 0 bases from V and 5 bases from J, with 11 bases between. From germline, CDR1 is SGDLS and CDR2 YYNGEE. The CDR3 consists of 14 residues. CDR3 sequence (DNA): TGTGCCAGCAGCGTAGGTGCGACAGGAACTGAAGCTTTCTTT. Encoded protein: CASSVGATGTEAFF.